This T cell receptor (beta chain) was identified in a study of blood T cell repertoires in COVID-19. Study details: COVID-19 samples, acute and convalescent, were from the United States, Italy and Spain. Sample material is recorded as cDNA or gDNA derived from T cells, B-cell-depleted T cells, or PBMCs.

Original processing notes: Quantification of nucleated cells was approximated via reference gene primer amplification. Produced via immunoSEQ multiplex PCR; TCRdb's table is partial and in-frame only. That table gives V, J and clone size, and the DNA gave D and trimming. The sample has 150,000 to 200,000 clones, 86% seen once; the top ten hold almost 1%. Germline V lookup: CDR1 MNHEY, CDR2 SMNVEV (reference sequence). V was clipped by 5 bases and J by 1 base; unmatched bases: 11. The CDR3 totals 17 residues. A single count supports this clone. This rearrangement joins TRBV27 to TRBJ2-7; 10 bases line up with TRBD1. The sequence was obtained from a man between 18 and 35 years old with acute or convalescent COVID-19. Sequencing was carried out using peripheral blood. CDR3 loop: CASSARVGTGASYEQYV. In DNA, the CDR3 is TGTGCCAGCAGTGCCCGGGTAGGGACAGGGGCTTCCTACGAGCAGTACGTC.